The rows below give T cell receptor beta chains drawn from one sample of a study of regulatory T cells in long-lasting Graves disease. TCRdb used MiXCR to reprocess the multiplex PCR reads, holding one entry per CDR3 protein. The sample lists under 250,000 distinct CDR3 sequences; 20% were seen once. The sample in question was peripheral blood mononuclear cells (PBMCs), obtained at new diagnosis, from a patient treated with antithyroid drugs. The receptors derive from a female donor with Graves disease. CDR3s include the opening cysteine and the closing phenylalanine or tryptophan. Fields, in order: clone size, J gene, V gene, D gene, CDR3 DNA, CDR3 protein. The D gene is left open where the match is weak. Size is omitted from some rows. Given values are once, few, many or a class for expanded clones.

clone_size: many; j_call: TRBJ1-1; v_call: TRBV19; d_call: .; cdr3_nt: TGTGCCAGTAGTATAGGACAAATGAACACTGAAGCTTTCTTT; cdr3_aa: CASSIGQMNTEAFF
clone_size: few; j_call: TRBJ2-7; v_call: TRBV3-1; d_call: TRBD1; cdr3_nt: TGTGCCAGCAGCCAAACCACAGGGGCCTCCTACGAGCAGTACTTC; cdr3_aa: CASSQTTGASYEQYF
clone_size: many; j_call: TRBJ2-1; v_call: TRBV20-1; d_call: .; cdr3_nt: TGCAGTGCTAGGCCTGGGGGCGGGGATGAGCAGTTCTTC; cdr3_aa: CSARPGGGDEQFF
clone_size: many; j_call: TRBJ1-1; v_call: TRBV5-1; d_call: .; cdr3_nt: TGCGCCAGCAGCTTGATACAGAGTGACGCTGAAGCTTTCTTT; cdr3_aa: CASSLIQSDAEAFF
clone_size: .; j_call: TRBJ1-2; v_call: TRBV19; d_call: TRBD1; cdr3_nt: TGTGCCAGTAGTACAAGACAGGGTCACTATGGCTACACCTTC; cdr3_aa: CASSTRQGHYGYTF
clone_size: many; j_call: TRBJ1-1; v_call: TRBV11-2; d_call: .; cdr3_nt: TGTGCCAGCAGCCCGACCGCGGGACAGAACACTGAAGCTTTCTTT; cdr3_aa: CASSPTAGQNTEAFF
clone_size: many; j_call: TRBJ2-7; v_call: TRBV20-1; d_call: .; cdr3_nt: TGCAGTGCTAGAGAGTTTGGCAGGGGCTACGAGCAGTACTTC; cdr3_aa: CSAREFGRGYEQYF
clone_size: many; j_call: TRBJ2-3; v_call: TRBV20-1; d_call: .; cdr3_nt: TGCAGTGCTCCCGGGACTAGCACAGATACGCAGTATTTT; cdr3_aa: CSAPGTSTDTQYF
clone_size: .; j_call: TRBJ1-6; v_call: TRBV2; d_call: TRBD1; cdr3_nt: TGTGCCAGCAGTGGACAGGGACAACTTTATTCACCCCTCCACTTT; cdr3_aa: CASSGQGQLYSPLHF
clone_size: many; j_call: TRBJ2-5; v_call: TRBV12-3/TRBV12-4; d_call: .; cdr3_nt: TGTGCCAGCAGTCAAGGGTATCGAGTAGAGACCCAGTACTTC; cdr3_aa: CASSQGYRVETQYF
clone_size: many; j_call: TRBJ2-5; v_call: TRBV27; d_call: .; cdr3_nt: TGTGCCAGCAGTAGACAGGTCGGAGAGACCCAGTACTTC; cdr3_aa: CASSRQVGETQYF
clone_size: few; j_call: TRBJ2-7; v_call: TRBV25-1; d_call: TRBD1; cdr3_nt: TGTGCCAGCATACGGACAGGATTCTACGAGCAGTACTTC; cdr3_aa: CASIRTGFYEQYF
clone_size: many; j_call: TRBJ2-2; v_call: TRBV18; d_call: .; cdr3_nt: TGTGCCAGCTACCCGGGAAGAAACGGGGAGCTGTTTTTT; cdr3_aa: CASYPGRNGELFF
clone_size: many; j_call: TRBJ2-1; v_call: TRBV18; d_call: .; cdr3_nt: TGTGCCAGCTCACCGAGTGGGGGCCACAATGAGCAGTTCTTC; cdr3_aa: CASSPSGGHNEQFF
clone_size: many; j_call: TRBJ2-7; v_call: TRBV6-2/TRBV6-3; d_call: TRBD2; cdr3_nt: TGTGCCAGCAGGTTATTGGGAGGGAACTACGAGCAGTACTTC; cdr3_aa: CASRLLGGNYEQYF
clone_size: .; j_call: TRBJ1-5; v_call: TRBV2; d_call: .; cdr3_nt: TGTGCCAGCACCATGGGGGGCTATAGCAATCAGCCCCAGCATTTT; cdr3_aa: CASTMGGYSNQPQHF
clone_size: many; j_call: TRBJ2-4; v_call: TRBV7-2; d_call: TRBD1; cdr3_nt: TGTGCCAGCAGCCCTCAACAGGGGGCAAACATTCAGTACTTC; cdr3_aa: CASSPQQGANIQYF
clone_size: many; j_call: TRBJ1-2; v_call: TRBV7-2; d_call: .; cdr3_nt: TGTGCCAGCAGTCTTCAGGGAAACTATGGCTACACCTTC; cdr3_aa: CASSLQGNYGYTF
clone_size: many; j_call: TRBJ1-1; v_call: TRBV5-1; d_call: .; cdr3_nt: TGCGCCAGCAGCTTTCCAAGGCCTGAAGCTTTCTTT; cdr3_aa: CASSFPRPEAFF
clone_size: .; j_call: TRBJ2-5; v_call: TRBV7-7; d_call: TRBD2; cdr3_nt: TGTGCCAGCAGCCGCGGGAGTCGGGAGACCCAGTACTTC; cdr3_aa: CASSRGSRETQYF
clone_size: many; j_call: TRBJ2-1; v_call: TRBV6-2/TRBV6-3; d_call: .; cdr3_nt: TGTGCCAGCAGTAATCAAGCCGAGCAGTTCTTC; cdr3_aa: CASSNQAEQFF
clone_size: once; j_call: TRBJ2-1; v_call: TRBV7-9; d_call: TRBD2; cdr3_nt: TGTGCCAGCAGCGTAGTGTGGACTAGCGGTTACAATGAGCAGTTCTTC; cdr3_aa: CASSVVWTSGYNEQFF
clone_size: many; j_call: TRBJ1-1; v_call: TRBV7-9; d_call: .; cdr3_nt: TGTGCCAGCAGCTTAGGGCCACAGGGCTTATTTACTGAAGCTTTCTTT; cdr3_aa: CASSLGPQGLFTEAFF
clone_size: .; j_call: TRBJ1-5; v_call: TRBV19; d_call: TRBD1; cdr3_nt: TGTGCCAGTAGTATAGGGAGGACAGGTGCTGGGGGCAATCAGCCCCAGCATTTT; cdr3_aa: CASSIGRTGAGGNQPQHF
clone_size: many; j_call: TRBJ1-3; v_call: TRBV29-1; d_call: .; cdr3_nt: TGCAGCGTGGAGGAGCACTCTGGAAACACCATATATTTT; cdr3_aa: CSVEEHSGNTIYF
clone_size: many; j_call: TRBJ1-5; v_call: TRBV24-1; d_call: .; cdr3_nt: TGTGCCACCAGTGATGAGGTTAGCAATCAGCCCCAGCATTTT; cdr3_aa: CATSDEVSNQPQHF
clone_size: many; j_call: TRBJ1-1; v_call: TRBV7-2; d_call: .; cdr3_nt: TGTGCCAGCAGCTCGGTCATGAACACTGAAGCTTTCTTT; cdr3_aa: CASSSVMNTEAFF
clone_size: many; j_call: TRBJ1-2; v_call: TRBV2; d_call: TRBD1; cdr3_nt: TGTGCCAGCAGGGGACAGATAGCTAACTATGGCTACACCTTC; cdr3_aa: CASRGQIANYGYTF
clone_size: many; j_call: TRBJ2-5; v_call: TRBV7-2; d_call: .; cdr3_nt: TGTGCCAGCAGCCGCGGAGTGGGAGGCCAGACCCAGTACTTC; cdr3_aa: CASSRGVGGQTQYF
clone_size: .; j_call: TRBJ1-5; v_call: TRBV20-1; d_call: .; cdr3_nt: TGCAGTGCTAGTGTCGGGGGGTATGGCAATCAGCCCCAGCATTTT; cdr3_aa: CSASVGGYGNQPQHF
clone_size: .; j_call: TRBJ1-3; v_call: TRBV19; d_call: .; cdr3_nt: TGTGCCAGTGGCCGAGGGACTAAAGGAAACACCATATATTTT; cdr3_aa: CASGRGTKGNTIYF
clone_size: few; j_call: TRBJ1-5; v_call: TRBV7-2; d_call: .; cdr3_nt: TGTGCCAGCAGCTCGACAGAGGTTGAGCCCCAGCATTTT; cdr3_aa: CASSSTEVEPQHF
clone_size: .; j_call: TRBJ2-4; v_call: TRBV29-1; d_call: TRBD1; cdr3_nt: TGCAGCGTTGAAGGAGGACAGGGGGCGGGGGTAGCCAAAAACATTCAGTACTTC; cdr3_aa: CSVEGGQGAGVAKNIQYF
clone_size: .; j_call: TRBJ2-3; v_call: TRBV24-1; d_call: TRBD2; cdr3_nt: TGTGCCACCAGTTTTAAGCGGGGTCGGGGCACAGATACGCAGTATTTT; cdr3_aa: CATSFKRGRGTDTQYF
clone_size: .; j_call: TRBJ2-6; v_call: TRBV9; d_call: .; cdr3_nt: TGTGCCAGCAGCCAAGACCCGGGACGAACCTACTCTGGGGCCAACGTCCTGACTTTC; cdr3_aa: CASSQDPGRTYSGANVLTF
clone_size: many; j_call: TRBJ2-1; v_call: TRBV7-2; d_call: .; cdr3_nt: TGTGCCAGCAGCCCCTTTATGCATGAGCAGTTCTTC; cdr3_aa: CASSPFMHEQFF
clone_size: .; j_call: TRBJ1-6; v_call: TRBV2; d_call: TRBD1; cdr3_nt: TGTGCCAGCAGGGACAGGGACAGTTTAGGTTCACCCCTCCACTTT; cdr3_aa: CASRDRDSLGSPLHF
clone_size: .; j_call: TRBJ2-3; v_call: TRBV6-1; d_call: .; cdr3_nt: TGTGCCAGCTCACCACCGGGCACAGGTACGCAGTATTTT; cdr3_aa: CASSPPGTGTQYF
clone_size: many; j_call: TRBJ1-2; v_call: TRBV6-2/TRBV6-3; d_call: .; cdr3_nt: TGTGCCAGCAGTTACTCGATTTGGCCGAATAACTATGGCTACACCTTC; cdr3_aa: CASSYSIWPNNYGYTF
clone_size: many; j_call: TRBJ2-1; v_call: TRBV3-1; d_call: .; cdr3_nt: TGTGCCAGCAGCCAGGCGGAGCAGTTCTTC; cdr3_aa: CASSQAEQFF
clone_size: .; j_call: TRBJ2-3; v_call: TRBV7-9; d_call: TRBD2; cdr3_nt: TGTGCCAGCAGCTTAATAGCGGGAGCTAGCACAGATGCGCAGTATTTT; cdr3_aa: CASSLIAGASTDAQYF
clone_size: many; j_call: TRBJ2-5; v_call: TRBV7-8; d_call: .; cdr3_nt: TGTGCCAGCAGCTTACGAAGGGGAAGTGAGACCCAGTACTTC; cdr3_aa: CASSLRRGSETQYF
clone_size: .; j_call: TRBJ2-1; v_call: TRBV7-2; d_call: .; cdr3_nt: TGTGCCAGCAGGACGCAATCGGACGGTGATGAGCAGTTCTTC; cdr3_aa: CASRTQSDGDEQFF
clone_size: few; j_call: TRBJ1-3; v_call: TRBV19; d_call: .; cdr3_nt: TGTGCCAGTAGTTCCCTAGACAGGTCCTCTGGAAACACCATATATTTT; cdr3_aa: CASSSLDRSSGNTIYF
clone_size: many; j_call: TRBJ1-2; v_call: TRBV2; d_call: TRBD1; cdr3_nt: TGTGCCAGCAGTGTAGGGGGCGCGAGACTTACCTATGGCTACACCTTC; cdr3_aa: CASSVGGARLTYGYTF
clone_size: .; j_call: TRBJ2-5; v_call: TRBV12-5; d_call: .; cdr3_nt: TGTGCTAGTGATTTGGCCACGGAGACCCAGTACTTC; cdr3_aa: CASDLATETQYF
clone_size: .; j_call: TRBJ1-6; v_call: TRBV4-1; d_call: TRBD1; cdr3_nt: TGCGCCAACAGCCAAAACCAACAGGGGTGGAATTCACCCCTCCACTTT; cdr3_aa: CANSQNQQGWNSPLHF